These 31 T cell receptor beta chains share one sample of origin, sequenced in a study of CD8+CD57+ T cells in acquired aplastic anemia. Researchers used genomic DNA as the template to profile TCR beta VDJ and CDR3. TCRdb redid the calling of the reads with MiXCR, one entry per CDR3 protein. The sample yields a few hundred thousand distinct CDR3 sequences, around 68% seen once. Sequencing was performed on sorted CD4+, CD8+, or CD8+CD57+ T cells (not recorded which) from PBMCs. The receptors shown here come from a human donor in good health, serving as a control.

As concerns this clonotype: One end of the junction does not line up with germline, which may come from a read error. This rearrangement joins TRBV15 to TRBJ2-7; D not certain. The end of the DNA aligns better with TRBJ2-3, so the J call may be wrong. CDR3 length: 14 residues. The germline CDR1 and CDR2 sequences are LNHNV and YYDKDF (reference sequence). CDR3 in amino acids: CASSRAVIADEQYF. In DNA, the CDR3 is TGTGCCAGCAGCAGAGCTGTAATAGCCGACGAGCAGTATTTT.

The table lists this clonotype with many counts. The V gene is TRBV20-1, the J gene TRBJ2-5; 7 bases align to TRBD2. Germline loops: CDR1 DFQATT, CDR2 SNEGSKA (reference sequence). J lost 2 bases, V lost 2 bases, and 8 bases had no gene match. The CDR3 contains 15 residues. This CDR3 is CSARRAGLLQETQYF. The CDR3 region has the DNA TGCAGTGCTAGACGAGCGGGGCTTCTTCAAGAGACCCAGTACTTC.

The chain uses TRBV5-4 and TRBJ1-1; 7 bases are shared with TRBD1. The trim removed 4 bases at V and 5 bases at J, leaving 8 bases unmatched. CDR1 and CDR2 from the germline V gene are SGHNT and YYREEE (reference sequence). The CDR3 has 14 amino acids. The CDR3 is CASSAPQGGTEAFF. In DNA, the CDR3 is TGTGCCAGCAGCGCACCCCAGGGGGGGACTGAAGCTTTCTTT.

As regards this clonotype: A junction end diverges from the germline sequence, so it may reflect a read error. The chain employs TRBV7-3 and TRBJ2-7, with TRBD2 matching over 9 bases. CDR3 length: 15 residues. From germline, CDR1 is SGHTA and CDR2 FQGTGA. CDR3 sequence: CASSVSGGSSYVQYF. The CDR3, as DNA: TGTGCCAGCAGCGTAAGCGGGGGGAGCTCCTACGTGCAGTACTTC.

This clonotype was seen a handful of times. This chain uses TRBV7-3 with TRBJ1-3; TRBD1 matches at 9 bases. The ends lost 5 bases at V and 2 bases at J; junction bases unmatched: 16. This CDR3 has 19 residues. Germline CDR1 and CDR2: SGHTA and FQGTGA. This CDR3 reads CASSQESLQGARAGNTIYF. The CDR3 DNA is TGTGCCAGCAGCCAGGAATCCTTACAGGGGGCCCGAGCTGGAAACACCATATATTTT. The full variable domain, its missing parts supplied by reference TRBV7-3 and TRBJ1-3, is GAGVSQTPSNKVTEKGKYVELRCDPISGHTALYWYRQSLGQGPEFLIYFQGTGAADDSGLPNDRFFAVRPEGSVSTLKIQRTERGDSAVYLCASSQESLQGARAGNTIYFGEGSWLTVV.

The chain couples TRBV11-2 to TRBJ1-1; no clear D. V dropped 6 bases and J dropped 0 bases, with 14 bases sitting between them. The CDR3 covers 15 residues. Germline V gene sequence: CDR1 SGHAT, CDR2 FQNNGV. Written as DNA, the CDR3 is TGTGCCAGCAGTCTCGGGGAGCGGTTGAACACTGAAGCTTTCTTT. This sequence encodes CASSLGERLNTEAFF.

The gene calls are TRBV3-1 and TRBJ2-1; D gene unclear. Trimming left V 5 bases short and J 8 bases short, with 19 bases between. CDR3 length equals 15 residues. The V gene's germline CDR1 is LGHDT and CDR2 YNNKEL (reference sequence). The chain's CDR3 is CASSKKQEFPDEQFF. As DNA, the CDR3 is TGTGCCAGCAGCAAAAAGCAGGAGTTCCCGGATGAGCAGTTCTTC.

The chain employs TRBV5-1 and TRBJ2-1; D possibly corresponds to TRBD1 (5 bases). This CDR3 contains 15 residues. Germline V gene sequence: CDR1 SGHRS, CDR2 YFSETQ. The germline V and J ends were trimmed by 5 bases and 9 bases, with 21 bases remaining between them. This CDR3 reads CASRTTTVMNTEQFF. The CDR3 DNA reads TGCGCCAGCAGAACGACGACAGTCATGAACACTGAGCAGTTCTTC. Drawing the rest from reference TRBV5-1 and TRBJ2-1, the complete variable domain is KAGVTQTPRYLIKTRGQQVTLSCSPISGHRSVSWYQQTPGQGLQFLFEYFSETQRNKGNFPGRFSGRQFSNSRSEMNVSTLELGDSALYLCASRTTTVMNTEQFFGPGTRLTVL.

This clonotype was found many times. The genes are TRBV29-1 and TRBJ1-2, with D uncertain. The CDR3 consists of 15 residues. Trimming stripped 4 bases from V and 3 bases from J, with 18 bases between. Germline V lookup: CDR1 SQVTM, CDR2 ANQGSEA. This chain's CDR3 is CSVGNSPALDYGYTF. The CDR3 bases are TGCAGCGTTGGTAACAGTCCAGCTCTTGACTATGGCTACACCTTC.

Turning to this clonotype: Here the CDR3 omits its conserved ending phenylalanine or tryptophan, so a read error is the likely source. Because the CDR3's place on the DNA is in doubt, the DNA is left out and the CDR3 is given as listed by TCRdb. V is TRBV19 and J is TRBJ1-6; TRBD1, the table's D call, lacks a check against the DNA. The germline V gene has CDR1 LNHDA and CDR2 SQIVND (reference sequence). The CDR3 contains 12 residues when both ends are counted. The CDR3 loop reads CASSIYRTPRNS.

This clonotype was recorded at least ten times. The V gene is TRBV5-4, the J gene TRBJ2-3; D may be TRBD2 (6 bases). This CDR3 contains 15 residues. Germline V gene data show CDR1 as SGHNT and CDR2 as YYREEE (reference sequence). V was pared by 4 bases and J by 2 bases, with 14 bases between. CDR3 DNA sequence: TGTGCCAGCAGCCCGTCCGGGACTCCCACAGATACGCAGTATTTT. It yields the protein CASSPSGTPTDTQYF.

This clonotype appeared many times. V usage is TRBV6-4 and J usage is TRBJ2-3; no definite D call. Trimming took 4 bases from V and 0 from J, leaving 8 bases between them. Germline V gene sequence: CDR1 MRHNA, CDR2 SNTAGT. The CDR3 extends over 14 amino acids. The chain's CDR3 is CASSVDTSTDTQYF. The CDR3 nucleotides are TGTGCCAGCAGTGTTGACACCAGCACAGATACGCAGTATTTT.

The rearrangement joins TRBV12-3 or TRBV12-4 to TRBJ2-3; TRBD2 agrees at 8 bases. The CDR3 totals 15 residues. V shed 1 base and J 2 bases; nucleotides not matched to a gene: 2. The CDR3 spells CASSLGTSSTDTQYF. The CDR3 nucleotides read TGTGCCAGCAGTTTAGGGACTAGCTCCACAGATACGCAGTATTTT.

The genes are TRBV12-3 or TRBV12-4 and TRBJ1-6; possible D gene TRBD1, 6 bases. The CDR3 totals 14 residues. V lost 5 bases to trimming and J lost 10 bases, with 15 bases between them. CDR3 region: CASSNDRLNSPLHF. The CDR3 DNA sequence: TGTGCCAGCAGTAATGACAGGTTAAACTCACCCCTCCACTTT.

This clonotype occurred once. An end of the junction differs from the germline gene, which may be a read error. This rearrangement joins TRBV9 to TRBJ2-2; TRBD2 aligns across 7 bases. CDR1 and CDR2 (germline): SGDLS, YYNGEE. This CDR3 has 16 residues. CDR3 DNA: TGTGCCAGCAGCCCCGGACTAGTGAGGAACTCCGGGGAGCTGTTTTTT. Translated: CASSPGLVRNSGELFF.

This sequence joins TRBV7-2 and TRBJ1-4; TRBD1 matches 9 bases. Unmatched junction bases numbered 5, after V lost 4 bases and J lost 8 bases. The CDR3 runs to 14 residues. Germline CDR1 and CDR2: SGHTA and FQGNSA. CDR3 region: CASSSDRGKEKLFF. The CDR3 nucleotides read TGTGCCAGCAGCTCCGACAGGGGGAAAGAAAAACTGTTTTTT.

Many counts were recorded for this clonotype. The rearrangement links TRBV20-1 to TRBJ2-7; 10 bases are a match to TRBD2. The ends lost 4 bases at V and 0 bases at J; junction bases unmatched: 6. The CDR3 runs 15 residues. Germline CDR1 reads DFQATT; CDR2 reads SNEGSKA (reference sequence). CDR3 region: CSANLAGGFSYEQYF. CDR3 DNA sequence: TGCAGTGCTAACTTAGCGGGGGGTTTCTCCTACGAGCAGTACTTC.

The V call is TRBV25-1, the J call TRBJ2-7; the D is unclear. The CDR3 extends over 16 amino acids. Between the trimmed V and J ends, which lost 3 bases and 0 bases, there was a span of 15 bases. CDR1 and CDR2 from the germline V gene are MGHDK and SYGVNS. In nucleotides, the CDR3 is TGTGCCAGCAGTGATGCCGAGCCAGCATACTCCTACGAGCAGTACTTC. Its protein is CASSDAEPAYSYEQYF.

The chain combines TRBV5-1 with TRBJ1-2, with D possibly matching TRBD1 (6 bases). The V end lost 3 bases, the J end lost 1 base, and 16 bases lay between the germline ends. The length of the CDR3 is 16 residues. Germline V CDR1 and CDR2: SGHRS, YFSETQ. The CDR3 sequence is CASSSSGGPYNYGYTF. The CDR3 DNA is TGCGCCAGCAGCTCATCGGGGGGCCCCTATAACTATGGCTACACCTTC.

This clonotype was seen at least ten times. The CDR3 region is CASSASGGADNEQFF. In nucleotides, the CDR3 is TGCGCCAGTAGCGCTAGCGGGGGGGCCGACAATGAGCAGTTCTTC. The chain employs TRBV10-1 and TRBJ2-1, with 12 bases aligning to TRBD2. The length of the CDR3 is 15 residues. Germline CDR1 WNHNN, CDR2 SYGVQD (reference sequence). Trimming cost V 9 bases and J 5 bases; bases outside gene matches: 8.

Concerning this clonotype itself: Germline and junction disagree at one end, which may indicate a read error. This chain joins TRBV5-1 and TRBJ1-4; D call uncertain. This CDR3 has 15 amino acids. Germline lookup yields CDR1 SGHRS and CDR2 YFSETQ. The CDR3 DNA is TGTGCCAGCAGCAGAGAGTGGAACAAAAATGAAAAACTGTTTTTT. Its translation is CASSREWNKNEKLFF. Full variable domain (missing parts from reference TRBV5-1 and TRBJ1-4): KAGVTQTPRYLIKTRGQQVTLSCSPISGHRSVSWYQQTPGQGLQFLFEYFSETQRNKGNFPGRFSGRQFSNSRSEMNVSTLELGDSALYLCASSREWNKNEKLFFGSGTQLSVL.

This clonotype was recorded many times. This sequence joins TRBV7-2 and TRBJ2-5; D remains unclear. V was clipped by 3 bases and J by 1 base, with 0 bases between them. CDR1 SGHTA and CDR2 FQGNSA come from the germline V gene. The CDR3 extends over 11 amino acids. The CDR3 DNA is TGTGCCAGCAGCTTCCAAGAGACCCAGTACTTC. It is translated as CASSFQETQYF. The variable domain in full, with the rest retrieved from reference TRBV7-2 and TRBJ2-5, is GAGVSQSPSNKVTEKGKDVELRCDPISGHTALYWYRQSLGQGLEFLIYFQGNSAPDKSGLPSDRFSAERTGGSVSTLTIQRTQQEDSAVYLCASSFQETQYFGPGTRLLVL.

In its sample, this clonotype was seen a few times. One base away lies a much larger clone, so this may be a sequencing read error. The CDR3 does not close with the conserved phenylalanine or tryptophan, likely indicating a read error. The CDR3 DNA reads TGTGCCAGCAGCTTACTGACAGAATCCTTGAGGGAGACCCAGTACTCC. This sequence encodes CASSLLTESLRETQYS. The chain couples TRBV5-8 to TRBJ2-5; a possible D gene is TRBD1 (5 bases). The CDR3 is 16 residues long. In germline, CDR1 is SGHTS, CDR2 YDEGEE. Trimming took off 2 bases at V and 5 bases at J, with 19 bases between the two ends.

In regard to this clonotype: An end of the junction differs from the germline gene, which may be a read error. The chain recombines TRBV27 with TRBJ1-1; 9 nucleotides match TRBD1. Germline V gene lookup returns CDR1 MNHEY and CDR2 SMNVEV (reference sequence). This CDR3 spans 13 amino acids. The CDR3 is CASRGTGNAEAFF. Written as DNA, the CDR3 is TGTGCCAGCAGGGGGACAGGGAACGCTGAAGCTTTCTTT.

To note about this clonotype: One end of the junction varies from germline; a read error may be responsible. As DNA, the CDR3 is TGTGCCAGCAGCCCAACGGCTACGGCGCCTGACTTC. Residues: CASSPTATAPDF. The rearrangement joins TRBV7-9 to TRBJ2-7; the D is unclear. CDR1 and CDR2 (germline): SEHNR, FQNEAQ (reference sequence). The CDR3 has 12 amino acids.

This chain connects TRBV19 to TRBJ1-6; 9 nucleotides match TRBD1. CDR3 length: 14 residues. Per germline, CDR1 LNHDA and CDR2 SQIVND (reference sequence). The trim removed 7 bases at V and 10 bases at J, leaving 8 bases unmatched. For the CDR3, the DNA is TGTGCCAGTACCGGGACAGGGTTCCGCTCACCCCTCCACTTT. This codes for CASTGTGFRSPLHF.

V gene TRBV7-2 combines with J gene TRBJ2-1; 9 bases match TRBD2. With V trimmed by 1 base and J by 10 bases, 8 bases remained unmatched. Germline CDR1 and CDR2: SGHTA and FQGNSA. The CDR3 length is 15 residues. CDR3 nucleotides: TGTGCCAGCAGCTTAGAAGCGGGGGGCCTTGAGGAGCAGTTCTTC. It is translated as CASSLEAGGLEEQFF.

This clonotype was counted a single time. The genes are TRBV7-8 and TRBJ2-7, with D possibly TRBD2 on 7 matching bases. CDR3 size: 18 residues. V lost 4 bases and J 3 bases, leaving 25 bases between the germline ends. CDR1 and CDR2 from the germline V gene are SGHVS and FQNEAQ. The CDR3 DNA is TGTGCCAGCAGCTCCAAGGGGGGGGATGAGCCCCAGCTCTACGAGCAGTACTTC. Amino acid sequence: CASSSKGGDEPQLYEQYF.

With respect to this clonotype: One end of the junction fails to match germline, which may point to a read error. This sequence joins TRBV12-3 or TRBV12-4 and TRBJ2-3; 8 positions agree with TRBD2. This CDR3 is 18 amino acids long. The CDR3 loop reads CATSKAIISGGSTDTQYF. The CDR3, as DNA: TGTGCCACCAGTAAAGCCATAATAAGCGGGGGTAGCACAGATACGCAGTATTTT.

This rearrangement joins TRBV5-1 to TRBJ2-6; TRBD2 matches at 8 bases. Trimming at V came to 4 bases and at J to 12 bases, leaving 9 bases not matched to a gene. Looked up from germline, CDR1 is SGHRS and CDR2 is YFSETQ. The CDR3 contains 14 residues. The CDR3 here is CASSISLAAAVLTF. In DNA form, the CDR3 reads TGCGCCAGCAGCATCTCACTAGCGGCCGCCGTCCTGACTTTC.

This clonotype was counted ten times or more. The rearrangement joins TRBV19 to TRBJ1-4, with TRBD1 matching 10 bases. From germline, CDR1 is LNHDA and CDR2 SQIVND (reference sequence). After removal of 6 bases from V and 7 bases from J, the junction contained 5 bases not matched to a gene. The CDR3 has 14 residues. CDR3 bases: TGTGCCAGTAGACCGACAGGGGGCCTTGAAAAACTGTTTTTT. Its translation: CASRPTGGLEKLFF.